These T cell receptor beta chains were read from a single sample in a study of shared clonotypes between healthy human individuals. Produced via immunoSEQ multiplex PCR; TCRdb's table is partial and in-frame only. This table holds some 550,000 clones, around 97% found once. The sample taken for sequencing was naive CD4+ T cells sorted from blood. The receptors were gathered from a woman younger than 45 in good health. Both conserved end residues are part of each CDR3. Fields, in order: CDR3 DNA, CDR3 protein, V gene, J gene, clone size, D gene. A D gene is named only where the DNA matches it firmly. Not every row has a clone size; where given, it reads once, few, many or a size class.

DNA: TGCAGCGTTGAAAGCCTAGACATTCAGTACTTC
CDR3: CSVESLDIQYF
V: TRBV29-1
J: TRBJ2-4
size: .
D: .

DNA: TGCGCCAGCAGCGACGGACAGGGGACTGGAAACACCATATATTTT
CDR3: CASSDGQGTGNTIYF
V: TRBV5-1
J: TRBJ1-3
size: .
D: TRBD1

DNA: TGTGCCAGTAGTACCCCTCGATTCACCGGGGAGCTGTTTTTT
CDR3: CASSTPRFTGELFF
V: TRBV19
J: TRBJ2-2
size: .
D: .

DNA: TGTGCCAGCAGCTTGGGAGGCGGCAGGGGGCATGGAAACACCATATATTTT
CDR3: CASSLGGGRGHGNTIYF
V: TRBV7-9
J: TRBJ1-3
size: .
D: TRBD1

DNA: TGTGCCAGCAGTTTCCGGGGGAGGGAGACCCAGTACTTC
CDR3: CASSFRGRETQYF
V: TRBV27
J: TRBJ2-5
size: .
D: .

DNA: TGTGCCAGCAGCTTAGGGGCCGGCAATGAGCAGTTCTTC
CDR3: CASSLGAGNEQFF
V: TRBV11-3
J: TRBJ2-1
size: .
D: .

DNA: TGCGCCAGCAGGTTCGGGAAGAACACTGAAGCTTTCTTT
CDR3: CASRFGKNTEAFF
V: TRBV5-1
J: TRBJ1-1
size: once
D: .

DNA: TGTGCCGGGGGAGCGGGAGGGCCAAATGAGCAGTTCTTC
CDR3: CAGGAGGPNEQFF
V: TRBV19
J: TRBJ2-1
size: .
D: TRBD2

DNA: TGTGCCAGCAGTTACGGCTGGGCAAAGAACACTGAAGCTTTCTTT
CDR3: CASSYGWAKNTEAFF
V: TRBV6-5
J: TRBJ1-1
size: .
D: .

DNA: TGTGCCAGCAGTGAAGGGGACGCCACAGATACGCAGTATTTT
CDR3: CASSEGDATDTQYF
V: TRBV2
J: TRBJ2-3
size: .
D: .

DNA: TGTGCCAGCTCACCTAAGGGCGGGGGAGGTCGTTCTGAAGCTTTCTTT
CDR3: CASSPKGGGGRSEAFF
V: TRBV18
J: TRBJ1-1
size: .
D: .

DNA: TGTGCCAGCAGCAAAAATCGGGACAGGGGGACCTACGAGCAGTACTTC
CDR3: CASSKNRDRGTYEQYF
V: TRBV27
J: TRBJ2-7
size: .
D: TRBD1

DNA: TGTGCCAGCAGCACAGGGGGCCTGATATCCTACAATGAGCAGTTCTTC
CDR3: CASSTGGLISYNEQFF
V: TRBV28
J: TRBJ2-1
size: .
D: TRBD1

DNA: TGTGCCAGCAGTTTATTCGATGGCACCGGGGAGCTGTTTTTT
CDR3: CASSLFDGTGELFF
V: TRBV28
J: TRBJ2-2
size: .
D: .

DNA: TGTGCCAGCAGCCGGGGTAGCGGGCGCGGGGAGCTGTTTTTT
CDR3: CASSRGSGRGELFF
V: TRBV2
J: TRBJ2-2
size: .
D: TRBD2